These 7 T cell receptor beta chains originate from one sample sequenced in a study of blood T cell repertoires in COVID-19. Measured with immunoSEQ multiplex PCR; TCRdb has only the in-frame clones, and not every one. The table records roughly 300,000 clones, 84% of them present only once. The sample comprised peripheral blood. The receptors stem from a human donor with COVID-19, enrolled during active disease. The donor label of this sample is uncertain.

The chain couples TRBV7-2 to TRBJ2-3; tentatively, D is TRBD2 (6 bases). This CDR3 contains 14 residues. Germline-derived CDR1 and CDR2 are SGHTA and FQGNSA. Trimming pared 4 bases from V and 6 bases from J, leaving 14 bases between. The CDR3 sequence is CASSSVGLADTQYF. The CDR3 nucleotides read TGTGCCAGCAGCTCCGTAGGTCTAGCGGATACGCAGTATTTT. Filled out from reference TRBV7-2 and TRBJ2-3, the complete variable domain reads GAGVSQSPSNKVTEKGKDVELRCDPISGHTALYWYRQSLGQGLEFLIYFQGNSAPDKSGLPSDRFSAERTGGSVSTLTIQRTQQEDSAVYLCASSSVGLADTQYFGPGTRLTVL.

V usage is TRBV4-1 and J usage is TRBJ2-5; the match to TRBD1 covers 7 bases. CDR3 length: 15 residues. V was pared by 2 bases and J by 5 bases, with 8 bases of the junction left unmatched. Germline V gives CDR1 MGHRA, CDR2 YSYEKL. The CDR3 region has the DNA TGCGCCAGCAGCCAACAACCAGGGGGTGAGGAGACCCAGTACTTC. Translation gives CASSQQPGGEETQYF.

The chain joins TRBV28 to TRBJ2-7, with D possibly matching TRBD2 (6 bases). Germline V lookup: CDR1 MDHEN, CDR2 SYDVKM. Trimming removed 3 bases from V and 1 base from J, with 10 bases in between. The CDR3 covers 14 residues. CDR3 bases: TGTGCCAGCAGTTTGCACGGGGGTTCCTACGAGCAGTACTTC. Its protein product is CASSLHGGSYEQYF.

This rearrangement joins TRBV5-5 to TRBJ2-7; 7 bases align to TRBD1. CDR1 is SGHKS, CDR2 YYEKEE, per germline (reference sequence). Trimming at V came to 6 bases and at J to 2 bases, leaving 14 bases not matched to a gene. CDR3 length equals 16 residues. The CDR3 here is CASTRETRDSAYEQYF. In DNA form, the CDR3 reads TGTGCCAGCACCCGCGAGACGAGGGACAGTGCCTACGAGCAGTACTTC.

The J gene is TRBJ2-1, the V gene TRBV11-2, with TRBD2 matching 11 bases. This CDR3 has 19 residues. Germline CDR1 reads SGHAT; CDR2 reads FQNNGV. V lost 1 base and J lost 9; bases outside the gene matches: 17. CDR3 sequence (DNA): TGTGCCAGCAGCTTAGGGTCACCGTATAGCGGGAGGGCCTCAGGTGAGCAGTTCTTC. Translating it yields CASSLGSPYSGRASGEQFF.

This chain joins TRBV11-2 and TRBJ2-1, with a tentative D call TRBD2 (6 bases). The CDR3 extends over 15 amino acids. V was pared by 1 base and J by 2 bases, with 9 bases between. Germline CDR1 and CDR2: SGHAT and FQNNGV. The DNA for the CDR3 is TGTGCCAGCAGCTTAGGGGAGGTTCCCTACAATGAGCAGTTCTTC. As protein: CASSLGEVPYNEQFF.

The V gene is TRBV28, the J gene TRBJ2-7; 9 positions match TRBD2. Germline CDR1 is MDHEN and CDR2 is SYDVKM. The CDR3 has 15 residues. Germline trimming cut 3 bases from V and 6 bases from J; bases unmatched to any gene: 9. CDR3 DNA: TGTGCCAGCAGTTTTGAGCGGGAGGTTCGAGTCGAGCAGTACTTC. Translation: CASSFEREVRVEQYF.